This T cell receptor beta chain was recovered during a study of neurological immune-mediated disorders (dated 2019 in TCRdb). The study in broad terms: Among the roughly 35 multiple sclerosis patients, around 30 had relapsing-remitting MS and 3 had secondary progressive MS. Longitudinal samples, technical triplicates and paired sorted CD4+ and CD8+ T-cell subsets, alongside PBMC samples, were included among the roughly 100 TCR-beta libraries. Using UMI-based sequencing, the study compared peripheral blood TCR-beta repertoires from patients with HTLV-I-associated myelopathy (HAM/TSP), patients with multiple sclerosis, and healthy controls. The cohort was made up of approximately 71 subjects, consisting of roughly 14 HAM/TSP patients, some 34 multiple sclerosis patients and 20 healthy controls. Findings and caveats that apply to the study as a whole: The MS cluster was not associated with any clinical or MRI features, and the authors stated that larger cohorts are needed. TCR clonal expansion was highest in HAM/TSP patients and lowest in MS patients, with MS patients falling below even healthy controls. No identical CDR3 amino acid sequences were shared among expanded clones across subjects, suggesting private TCR-beta repertoires in all groups. In phylogenetic analysis, the repertoires of 18 of 34 MS patients grouped into a cluster of related CDR3 sequences, which suggests a possible signature at the repertoire level.

For unsorted PBMC libraries, 2 million PBMCs were used after storage in RNAlater at -80 degrees C until RNA extraction. Multiple sclerosis patients were enrolled in a US clinical protocol evaluating disease progression by magnetic resonance imaging. Peripheral blood was subjected to Ficoll-Hypaque density gradient centrifugation to isolate PBMCs, which were then cryopreserved in liquid nitrogen. Only a few counts were recorded for this clonotype. Its specific antigen is unknown. Base qualities are missing; no much larger clone stands one base away. cDNA synthesis used template-switch 5'RACE with a primer carrying a 10-nucleotide random unique molecular identifier tagging each TCR transcript. Over 170 million TCR-beta sequences, covering 15-18 subjects, were produced in each sequencing run. Total RNA was extracted with the RNeasy kit. TCR-beta VDJ regions were amplified with primers for the TCR constant region and the 5'RACE anchor, using the KAPA Real-time Library Amplification kit. Sample indexes and Illumina adaptors were added in a first PCR, after which library yield was increased in a second PCR. The roughly 650 bp TCR product was size-selected on a 2% E-gel SizeSelection system after Ampure bead purification. Before pooling, library quality was checked on a Bioanalyzer, concentration was measured with Qubit, and libraries were quantified with the Kapa Library Quantification kit. An Illumina HiSeq 2500 sequenced the libraries paired-end 2 x 150 bp. To increase sequence diversity, roughly 23-30% phiX was spiked into each library pool. Under the source paper's analysis protocol: The quality-filtered reads were processed with the UMI-based MiGEC pipeline, whose error correction step removed more than 80% of the raw TCR sequences. VDJ genes were aligned to IMGT germline references, and each clonotype was defined by a unique CDR3 amino acid sequence together with V-J genes. Clonal expansion, Shannon diversity and CDR3 relatedness were evaluated with VDJtools (CalcPairwiseDistances, ClusterSamples), while phylogenetic trees were built in CLCbio workbench. Clones with at least 8 unique UMIs were defined as expanded, with this threshold being based on coefficient-of-variation modelling across technical triplicates. TCRdb handled the public reads itself, with Q25 trimming in fastp and clone calling in MiXCR, and kept productive beta chains. For every CDR3 protein sequence, its rows merge into one entry that carries the most common genes and DNA. V and J calls and clone size were set by TCRdb, not the authors. The sample records 65,000 to 95,000 distinct CDR3 sequences, roughly 4.7% of which are singletons. The ten largest clonotypes hold about 2% of the sample.

The sequenced material came from PBMCs. This clonotype was sampled from a woman in her twenties or thirties with multiple sclerosis.

CDR3 region: CASSSLLRDNSYNEQFF. At the DNA level, the sequence is TGTGCCAGCAGTTCACTCTTGAGGGATAACTCCTACAATGAGCAGTTCTTC. The chain couples TRBV27 to TRBJ2-1, with TRBD2 tentatively as D gene (5 bases match). CDR3 length: 17 amino acids, cysteine to phenylalanine. The sequence is cut down to CDR3 DNA, 51 bases in frame from base 1. The germline V gene (reference sequence) supplies CDR1 MNHEY and CDR2 SMNVEV. The junction carries 16 bases between V and J, which are trimmed by 4 bases and 0 bases respectively.